These 30 T cell receptor beta chains were all obtained from the same sample, sequenced in a study of shared clonotypes between healthy human individuals. Assay used: immunoSEQ multiplex PCR; TCRdb lists only in-frame clones, some missing. The data contain roughly 2 million clones, 85% to 95% of them singletons. Sequencing input: naive CD4+ T cells sorted from blood. Indicated subset: CD45RA+ positively selected. The receptors stem from a man in his late teens or twenties in good health.

The chain has TRBV2 and TRBJ2-1, with 8 nucleotides matching TRBD2. With V trimmed by 6 bases and J by 3 bases, 4 bases remained unmatched. The CDR3 totals 14 residues. The germline gives CDR1 SNHLY, CDR2 FYNNEI. CDR3: CASRPSGFYNEQFF. Written as DNA, the CDR3 is TGTGCCAGCAGGCCTAGCGGGTTCTACAATGAGCAGTTCTTC.

The chain has TRBV6-5 and TRBJ1-1; D not resolved. Trimming cost V 5 bases and J 1 base, with 11 bases left between them. The CDR3 extends over 14 amino acids. The germline CDR1 and CDR2 sequences are MNHEY and SVGAGI. The CDR3: CASSQRTANTEAFF. The DNA of the CDR3 is TGTGCCAGCAGTCAGAGGACCGCGAACACTGAAGCTTTCTTT.

The chain joins TRBV7-9 to TRBJ2-3, with D possibly being TRBD2 (6 bases). The CDR3 length is 15 residues. V dropped 5 bases and J dropped 0 bases, with 12 bases sitting between them. Germline loops: CDR1 SEHNR, CDR2 FQNEAQ (reference sequence). CDR3 loop: CASSRSGPSTDTQYF. CDR3 in DNA: TGTGCCAGCAGCCGAAGCGGGCCTAGCACAGATACGCAGTATTTT.

The chain is built from TRBV7-8 and TRBJ2-3, with D possibly being TRBD2 (6 bases). Germline-derived CDR1 and CDR2 are SGHVS and FQNEAQ. Trimming stripped 4 bases from V and 5 bases from J, with 16 bases between. This CDR3 has 15 residues. The CDR3 loop is CASSWRGGIEDTQYF. In DNA form, the CDR3 reads TGTGCCAGCAGCTGGCGGGGAGGCATTGAAGATACGCAGTATTTT.

The rearrangement joins TRBV7-2 to TRBJ2-3; D uncertain. The germline gives CDR1 SGHTA, CDR2 FQGNSA. Trimming stripped 2 bases from V and 1 base from J, with 7 bases between. The CDR3 runs to 14 residues. CDR3 amino acids: CASSLTPRTDTQYF. For the CDR3, the DNA is TGTGCCAGCAGCTTAACCCCCCGCACAGATACGCAGTATTTT.

On this clone itself: Other DNA sequences in the same sample also yield this CDR3. The chain recombines TRBV11-2 with TRBJ2-1; TRBD2 aligns across 9 bases. V shed 4 bases, J shed 3 bases, and the junction held 4 bases outside the gene matches. The germline V gene has CDR1 SGHAT and CDR2 FQNNGV. CDR3 size: 15 residues. The CDR3 reads CASSSLAGVYNEQFF. The CDR3 nucleotides read TGTGCCAGCAGCTCTTTAGCGGGAGTCTACAATGAGCAGTTCTTC.

Concerning this clone itself: The same CDR3 is also encoded by other DNA sequences in this sample. V usage is TRBV4-1 and J usage is TRBJ2-1; 10 positions agree with TRBD2. Germline V gives CDR1 MGHRA, CDR2 YSYEKL. Trimming cost V 6 bases and J 2 bases; bases outside gene matches: 7. The CDR3 is made up of 16 amino acids. The CDR3 DNA reads TGCGCCAGCAGTCCCCGGCTAGCGGGGGCCTACAATGAGCAGTTCTTC. Protein product: CASSPRLAGAYNEQFF.

The chain is built from TRBV5-1 and TRBJ2-7; either TRBD1 or TRBD2 may fit D (5 bases each). The CDR3 is 14 residues long. The V end lost 4 bases, the J end lost 0 bases, and 11 bases lay between the germline ends. Germline values: CDR1 SGHRS, CDR2 YFSETQ. CDR3 bases: TGCGCCAGCAGCGCCGGGGACCTCTCCTACGAGCAGTACTTC. Translation: CASSAGDLSYEQYF.

The chain has TRBV27 and TRBJ1-5, with TRBD1 matching over 7 bases. CDR1 is MNHEY, CDR2 SMNVEV, per germline (reference sequence). There are 17 residues in the CDR3. The trim removed 6 bases at V and 3 bases at J, leaving 14 bases unmatched. CDR3 nucleotides: TGTGCCAGCAGCGCCTCTAAGACAGGGTGGATCAATCAGCCCCAGCATTTT. Its protein is CASSASKTGWINQPQHF.

There are a few counts of this clone. This sequence joins TRBV19 and TRBJ1-5; D not resolved. Per the germline V gene, CDR1 is LNHDA and CDR2 is SQIVND (reference sequence). V was trimmed by 8 bases and J by 3 bases, leaving 11 bases between them. CDR3 length: 13 residues. The CDR3 nucleotides are TGTGCCAGTGACTCAGGTCTCAATCAGCCCCAGCATTTT. Translated, it gives CASDSGLNQPQHF. Full variable domain (outside the CDR3, taken from reference TRBV19 and TRBJ1-5): DGGITQSPKYLFRKEGQNVTLSCEQNLNHDAMYWYRQDPGQGLRLIYYSQIVNDFQKGDIAEGYSVSREKKESFPLTVTSAQKNPTAFYLCASDSGLNQPQHFGDGTRLSIL.

In its sample, this clone was seen once. J is TRBJ1-4 and V is TRBV30; 10 bases are a match to TRBD1. The CDR3 contains 15 residues. Germline-derived CDR1 and CDR2 are GTSNPN and SVGIG (reference sequence). V dropped 3 bases and J dropped 9; count of bases not matched to a gene: 10. CDR3 amino acids: CAWSPGTGEAQKLFF. The CDR3 DNA sequence: TGTGCCTGGAGCCCAGGGACAGGGGAAGCCCAAAAACTGTTTTTT.

The genes are TRBV9 and TRBJ2-1; D ambiguous. V lost 1 base to trimming and J lost 1 base, with 12 bases between them. CDR1 and CDR2 from the germline V gene are SGDLS and YYNGEE. The CDR3 consists of 16 residues. The CDR3 reads CASSVLGGASYNEQFF. CDR3 bases: TGTGCCAGCAGCGTATTGGGCGGTGCGTCCTACAATGAGCAGTTCTTC.

V usage is TRBV25-1 and J usage is TRBJ2-6; D remains unclear. The CDR3 spans 13 residues. Germline CDR1 is MGHDK and CDR2 is SYGVNS. V lost 2 bases to trimming and J lost 4 bases, with 3 bases between them. CDR3 DNA sequence: TGTGCCAGCAGTGAACTGGGGGCCAACGTCCTGACTTTC. It specifies CASSELGANVLTF.

This clone has just one count. Other DNA variants within this sample encode the same CDR3. The V call is TRBV18, the J call TRBJ1-4; TRBD1 agrees at 7 bases. With 6 bases clipped from V and 0 bases from J, the junction kept 1 base outside the gene matches. The CDR3 runs to 14 residues. Germline assignment: CDR1 KGHSH and CDR2 LQKENI. Written as DNA, the CDR3 is TGTGCCAGCTCCCAGGGGGCAACTAATGAAAAACTGTTTTTT. Translation: CASSQGATNEKLFF.

The V and J genes are TRBV7-9 and TRBJ1-1; unclear D gene. CDR1 and CDR2 (germline): SEHNR, FQNEAQ (reference sequence). The CDR3 is 15 amino acids. The germline V and J ends were trimmed by 3 bases and 6 bases, with 17 bases remaining between them. The CDR3 DNA reads as TGTGCCAGCAGCTTGGGTGGTACGTACCTTCCTGAAGCTTTCTTT. This translates into CASSLGGTYLPEAFF.

The count of this clone is one. V and J are TRBV7-2 and TRBJ2-2; 7 bases agree with TRBD1. The V gene's germline CDR1 is SGHTA and CDR2 FQGNSA. Trimming took 5 bases from V and 5 from J; bases not matched to a gene: 17. The length of the CDR3 is 18 residues. The CDR3 protein is CASSLHRAGTAFTGELFF. For the CDR3, the DNA is TGTGCCAGCAGCCTCCATCGAGCAGGGACAGCCTTTACCGGGGAGCTGTTTTTT.

As concerns this clone: The junction and the germline gene differ at one end; a read error may be behind it. Here the CDR3 reads CASSLAGGGRKHF. CDR3 DNA: TGTGCCAGCAGCTTAGCCGGGGGAGGGAGGAAACACTTC. The gene calls are TRBV7-6 and TRBJ2-7; 7 bases map to TRBD2. This CDR3 region has 13 residues. Germline V CDR1 and CDR2: SGHVS, FNYEAQ.

The rearrangement links TRBV18 to TRBJ1-5; no definite D call. Trimming took off 1 base at V and 0 bases at J, with 4 bases between the two ends. The CDR3 is 14 amino acids. Looked up from germline, CDR1 is KGHSH and CDR2 is LQKENI. The CDR3 coding sequence is TGTGCCAGCTCACCACAGAGTAGCAATCAGCCCCAGCATTTT. Amino acids: CASSPQSSNQPQHF.

The chain joins TRBV2 to TRBJ1-1; D unresolved. Trimming cost V 0 bases and J 9 bases, with 11 bases left between them. The CDR3 has 13 residues. Per the germline V gene, CDR1 is SNHLY and CDR2 is FYNNEI. The CDR3 protein is CASSEAAENQAFF. The CDR3 nucleotides read TGTGCCAGCAGTGAAGCGGCGGAAAACCAAGCTTTCTTT. Full variable domain (rest looked up from reference TRBV2 and TRBJ1-1): EPEVTQTPSHQVTQMGQEVILRCVPISNHLYFYWYRQILGQKVEFLVSFYNNEISEKSEIFDDQFSVERPDGSNFTLKIRSTKLEDSAMYFCASSEAAENQAFFGQGTRLTVV.

The chain links TRBV7-8 to TRBJ2-1, with 8 bases lining up with TRBD2. The CDR3 extends over 12 amino acids. The V gene end was trimmed by 1 base and the J gene end by 11 bases; junction bases not matched to a gene: 1. The germline V gene has CDR1 SGHVS and CDR2 FQNEAQ. CDR3 loop: CASSLVAGQQFF. DNA of the CDR3: TGTGCCAGCAGCTTAGTAGCGGGACAGCAGTTCTTC. The whole variable domain, filled in from reference TRBV7-8 and TRBJ2-1, reads GAGVSQSPRYKVAKRGQDVALRCDPISGHVSLFWYQQALGQGPEFLTYFQNEAQLDKSGLPSDRFFAERPEGSVSTLKIQRTQQEDSAVYLCASSLVAGQQFFGPGTRLTVL.

On this clone itself: Within the sample, other DNA sequences also encode this same CDR3. This chain uses TRBV5-1 with TRBJ1-1, with 8 bases aligning to TRBD1. The CDR3 spans 14 residues. Germline CDR1 SGHRS, CDR2 YFSETQ. Losses at the gene ends were 2 bases for V and 1 base for J; bases not matched to a gene: 1. DNA of the CDR3: TGCGCCAGCAGCTTTGGGACAGGGAACACTGAAGCTTTCTTT. Translation: CASSFGTGNTEAFF.

The chain employs TRBV6-6 and TRBJ2-2; D uncertain. Trimming took 5 bases from V and 0 from J, leaving 10 bases between them. Germline lookup yields CDR1 MNHNY and CDR2 SVGAGI (reference sequence). This CDR3 contains 15 residues. The CDR3 loop reads CASSTALSNTGELFF. Here the CDR3 DNA reads TGTGCCAGCAGTACGGCCCTTTCGAACACCGGGGAGCTGTTTTTT.

This clone was seen once. The junction departs from the called germline gene at one end, perhaps through a read error. The V and J genes are TRBV10-3 and TRBJ2-3, with D unresolved. Germline lookup yields CDR1 ENHRY and CDR2 SYGVKD. The CDR3 is 13 amino acids. CDR3 sequence reads: CAISEFGSDATLF. CDR3 DNA sequence: TGTGCCATCAGTGAGTTTGGGTCAGACGCTACCCTATTT.

Concerning this clone itself: The same CDR3 can be traced to other DNA sequences in this sample. The genes are TRBV7-2 and TRBJ1-5; weak D call: TRBD1 (5 bases). Trimming stripped 5 bases from V and 1 base from J, with 9 bases between. CDR1 and CDR2 from the germline V gene are SGHTA and FQGNSA. The CDR3 runs to 14 residues. CDR3 nucleotide sequence: TGTGCCAGCAGCATGGGACGGAGCAATCAGCCCCAGCATTTT. Its translation: CASSMGRSNQPQHF.

CDR3 protein: CASSYVGMGTEAFF. For the CDR3, the DNA is TGTGCCAGCAGTTACGTCGGTATGGGCACTGAAGCTTTCTTT. The chain combines TRBV6-5 with TRBJ1-1, with D unclear. V lost 2 bases to trimming and J lost 4 bases, with 11 bases between them. Germline V gene lookup returns CDR1 MNHEY and CDR2 SVGAGI. The CDR3 has 14 residues.

On this clone itself: Just one base apart from a much larger clone, this may be a read error. The chain carries TRBV9 and TRBJ1-2; D ambiguous. Germline V gives CDR1 SGDLS, CDR2 YYNGEE. The V and J ends lost 4 bases and 1 base respectively, with 8 bases between them. This CDR3 is built from 13 residues. In nucleotides, the CDR3 is TGTGCCAGCAGCCTGGACCTTAACTATGGCTACACCTTC. Translation: CASSLDLNYGYTF. The full variable domain, rest sourced from reference TRBV9 and TRBJ1-2, is DSGVTQTPKHLITATGQRVTLRCSPRSGDLSVYWYQQSLDQGLQFLIQYYNGEERAKGNILERFSAQQFPDLHSELNLSSLELGDSALYFCASSLDLNYGYTFGSGTRLTVV.

V gene TRBV29-1 combines with J gene TRBJ1-5; D unclear. This CDR3 contains 12 residues. The germline V gene has CDR1 SQVTM and CDR2 ANQGSEA. Trimming took off 4 bases at V and 4 bases at J, with 8 bases between the two ends. The CDR3 spells CSVGAENQPQHF. CDR3 nucleotide sequence: TGCAGCGTTGGGGCAGAGAATCAGCCCCAGCATTTT.

The chain combines TRBV5-1 with TRBJ1-1; 7 bases map to TRBD1. The length of the CDR3 is 16 residues. Germline V CDR1 and CDR2: SGHRS, YFSETQ. Losses at the gene ends were 4 bases for V and 7 bases for J; bases not matched to a gene: 16. CDR3 residues: CASSSEDRAGLGEAFF. The DNA of the CDR3 is TGCGCCAGCAGCAGCGAAGACAGGGCTGGGCTCGGTGAAGCTTTCTTT. The full variable domain, rest sourced from reference TRBV5-1 and TRBJ1-1, is KAGVTQTPRYLIKTRGQQVTLSCSPISGHRSVSWYQQTPGQGLQFLFEYFSETQRNKGNFPGRFSGRQFSNSRSEMNVSTLELGDSALYLCASSSEDRAGLGEAFFGQGTRLTVV.

As to this clone: The identical CDR3 is also encoded by other nucleotide sequences in the sample. This rearrangement joins TRBV6-5 to TRBJ1-5; 7 bases line up with TRBD1. Germline-derived CDR1 and CDR2 are MNHEY and SVGAGI. J was trimmed by 2 bases and V by 6 bases; bases with no gene match: 1. CDR3 length equals 13 residues. Written as DNA, the CDR3 is TGTGCCAGCAGGGGGACAGGCAATCAGCCCCAGCATTTT. Translation gives CASRGTGNQPQHF.

The chain uses TRBV5-6 and TRBJ2-1, with TRBD2 matching 7 bases. With 3 bases clipped from V and 7 bases from J, the junction kept 13 bases outside the gene matches. In germline, CDR1 is SGHDT, CDR2 YYEEEE. CDR3 length: 16 residues. The CDR3 DNA reads as TGTGCCAGCAGCTCTCTCGGACTAGGGAGAGAAAATGAGCAGTTCTTC. This sequence encodes CASSSLGLGRENEQFF.